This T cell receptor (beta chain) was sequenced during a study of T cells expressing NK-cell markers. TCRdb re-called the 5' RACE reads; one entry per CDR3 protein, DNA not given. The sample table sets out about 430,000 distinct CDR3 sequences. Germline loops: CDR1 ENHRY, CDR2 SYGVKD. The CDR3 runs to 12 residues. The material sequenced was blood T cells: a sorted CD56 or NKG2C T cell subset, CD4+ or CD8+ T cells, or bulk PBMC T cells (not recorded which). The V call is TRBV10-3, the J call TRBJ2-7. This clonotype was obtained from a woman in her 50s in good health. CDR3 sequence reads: CAVSPYRDEQYF.